The 17 T cell receptor beta chains in this list originate from one sample, sequenced in a study of blood T cell repertoires in COVID-19. Sequenced by immunoSEQ multiplex PCR; TCRdb stores in-frame clones only, minus some. The sample lists 190,000 or so clones, approximately 82% occurring once. Material for sequencing was peripheral blood. The receptors here all came from a man aged 50 or older with active or convalescent COVID-19.

The rearrangement joins TRBV13 to TRBJ1-3; TRBD1 agrees at 9 bases. The V gene's germline CDR1 is PRHDT and CDR2 FYEKMQ (reference sequence). The CDR3 is 16 amino acids. Trimming removed 5 bases from V and 0 bases from J; junction bases left unmatched: 5. CDR3 coding DNA: TGTGCCAGCAGCGGACAGGGGACCTCCTCTGGAAACACCATATATTTT. Translation gives CASSGQGTSSGNTIYF.

The gene calls are TRBV15 and TRBJ2-2, with TRBD1 matching 7 bases. Trimming at V came to 2 bases and at J to 8 bases, leaving 5 bases not matched to a gene. Germline V gives CDR1 LNHNV, CDR2 YYDKDF (reference sequence). The CDR3 extends over 14 amino acids. This chain's CDR3 is CATSRKGAGGELFF. In DNA, the CDR3 is TGTGCCACCAGCAGAAAGGGGGCGGGTGGGGAGCTGTTTTTT.

The V gene is TRBV20-1, the J gene TRBJ2-1, with 7 positions matching TRBD2. The germline V gene has CDR1 DFQATT and CDR2 SNEGSKA (reference sequence). CDR3 length: 15 residues. V lost 3 bases, J lost 3 bases, and 8 bases stayed unmatched. In nucleotides, the CDR3 is TGCAGTGCTAGTGACGCCGGGACTAACTACAATGAGCAGTTCTTC. This gives the protein CSASDAGTNYNEQFF.

The chain recombines TRBV5-1 with TRBJ2-1; 11 bases align to TRBD2. Germline V gene data show CDR1 as SGHRS and CDR2 as YFSETQ. The CDR3 is made up of 15 amino acids. Losses at the gene ends were 3 bases for V and 5 bases for J; bases not matched to a gene: 4. Here the CDR3 DNA reads TGCGCCAGCAGCTCCGGGACTAGCGGAGACAATGAGCAGTTCTTC. It yields the protein CASSSGTSGDNEQFF. The full variable domain, with the rest looked up from reference TRBV5-1 and TRBJ2-1, is KAGVTQTPRYLIKTRGQQVTLSCSPISGHRSVSWYQQTPGQGLQFLFEYFSETQRNKGNFPGRFSGRQFSNSRSEMNVSTLELGDSALYLCASSSGTSGDNEQFFGPGTRLTVL.

This sequence joins TRBV5-5 and TRBJ1-1; tentatively, D is TRBD1 (6 bases). The CDR3 covers 12 residues. Trimming removed 2 bases at V and 10 bases at J, with 12 bases between. CDR1 is SGHKS, CDR2 YYEKEE, per germline (reference sequence). The CDR3 region has the DNA TGTGCCAGCAGCTTCGAATTAGGGGGAGCTTTCTTT. Translated, it gives CASSFELGGAFF.

The chain uses TRBV3-1 (or the pseudogene TRBV3-2) and TRBJ2-7, with D perhaps matching TRBD2 (6 bases). CDR1 is LGHDT, CDR2 YNNKEL, per germline (reference sequence). The CDR3 loop spans 15 amino acids. With 1 base removed from V and 5 bases from J, the gap between germline ends came to 15 bases. Here the CDR3 reads CASSQVFPGEDEQYF. The CDR3 DNA reads TGTGCCAGCAGCCAAGTCTTTCCGGGAGAGGACGAGCAGTACTTC.

There are many counts of this clone. The chain joins TRBV5-6 to TRBJ2-7; D is undetermined. The CDR3 extends over 14 amino acids. Trimming removed 0 bases at V and 0 bases at J, with 7 bases between. The germline V gene encodes CDR1 SGHDT and CDR2 YYEEEE. The CDR3 region is CASSLGGSSYEQYF. CDR3 DNA: TGTGCCAGCAGCTTGGGCGGCAGCTCCTACGAGCAGTACTTC.

V and J are TRBV5-6 and TRBJ1-1; D may be TRBD1 (6 bases). CDR1 and CDR2 (germline): SGHDT, YYEEEE. The CDR3 extends over 15 amino acids. V dropped 4 bases and J dropped 2 bases, with 15 bases sitting between them. The CDR3 DNA reads TGTGCCAGCAGCGGTACAGGGCTGGGAAACACTGAAGCTTTCTTT. Encoded protein: CASSGTGLGNTEAFF.

The chain uses TRBV10-3 and TRBJ2-1, with 8 bases lining up with TRBD2. The CDR3 spans 15 residues. Germline CDR1 reads ENHRY; CDR2 reads SYGVKD. Trimming at V came to 3 bases and at J to 5 bases, leaving 6 bases not matched to a gene. The CDR3 DNA reads TGTGCCATCAGTGAAGCGATAGCGGGAAACAATGAGCAGTTCTTC. Translation gives CAISEAIAGNNEQFF.

CDR3 nucleotide sequence: TGTGCCAGTACCGTCCTAGGACAGGACCAAGAAAAACTGTTTTTT. Translating it yields CASTVLGQDQEKLFF. This sequence joins TRBV19 and TRBJ1-4; TRBD1 matches 7 bases. This CDR3 is built from 15 residues. The germline CDR1 and CDR2 sequences are LNHDA and SQIVND (reference sequence). V lost 7 bases to trimming and J lost 8 bases; unmatched junction nucleotides: 13.

This chain uses TRBV10-1 with TRBJ1-2; D may be TRBD1 (5 bases). The CDR3 has 13 residues. V was shortened by 5 bases and J by 6 bases, with 13 bases between the two germline ends. Looked up from germline, CDR1 is WNHNN and CDR2 is SYGVQD (reference sequence). The CDR3 is CASSSDRSHGYTF. The CDR3 DNA sequence: TGCGCCAGCAGTTCTGACAGATCCCATGGCTACACCTTC.

The gene calls are TRBV19 and TRBJ1-2; possible D gene TRBD1, 5 bases. Germline V lookup: CDR1 LNHDA, CDR2 SQIVND (reference sequence). V gave up 6 bases and J gave up 11 bases, with 16 bases separating them. This CDR3 comprises 12 residues. CDR3 loop: CASRGPTRQYTF. The CDR3 region has the DNA TGTGCCAGTAGGGGGCCCACCCGCCAGTACACCTTC. Variable domain in full (rest from reference TRBV19 and TRBJ1-2): DGGITQSPKYLFRKEGQNVTLSCEQNLNHDAMYWYRQDPGQGLRLIYYSQIVNDFQKGDIAEGYSVSREKKESFPLTVTSAQKNPTAFYLCASRGPTRQYTFGSGTRLTVV.

The chain carries TRBV19 and TRBJ1-3; the D is unclear. Deletions cut 4 bases from V and 0 bases from J, with 16 bases between. Germline V gives CDR1 LNHDA, CDR2 SQIVND (reference sequence). The CDR3 has 17 amino acids. The CDR3 bases are TGTGCCAGTAGTACCCGCCTAGGCGGGAGCTCTGGAAACACCATATATTTT. It specifies CASSTRLGGSSGNTIYF.

The gene calls are TRBV3-1 (or the pseudogene TRBV3-2) and TRBJ2-1; 8 bases map to TRBD2. Looked up from germline, CDR1 is LGHDT and CDR2 is YNNKEL (reference sequence). The J segment lost 6 bases and the V segment lost 2 bases, leaving 6 bases of the junction unmatched. The CDR3 consists of 15 residues. CDR3 in DNA: TGTGCCAGCAGCCAAACGGGAGGGCGGGGCAATGAGCAGTTCTTC. This translates into CASSQTGGRGNEQFF.

CDR3 DNA sequence: TGTGCCAGCAGCTTGGAGGCAGGGGGCTTTCTATTTTCAGATACGCAGTATTTT. Residues: CASSLEAGGFLFSDTQYF. The chain couples TRBV5-4 to TRBJ2-3, with TRBD1 matching 8 bases. CDR1 and CDR2 (germline): SGHNT, YYREEE (reference sequence). The ends lost 0 bases at V and 4 bases at J; junction bases unmatched: 13. This CDR3 has 18 residues.

The chain has TRBV7-9 and TRBJ2-5, with 8 bases identical to TRBD2. V lost 3 bases and J lost 2; bases outside the gene matches: 5. CDR3 size: 15 residues. Per germline, CDR1 SEHNR and CDR2 FQNEAQ (reference sequence). The CDR3 sequence is CASSFAGGTQETQYF. In DNA form, the CDR3 reads TGTGCCAGCAGCTTCGCGGGGGGCACACAAGAGACCCAGTACTTC.

V gene TRBV7-9 combines with J gene TRBJ1-2; D unresolved. The CDR3 covers 16 residues. Germline V CDR1 and CDR2: SEHNR, FQNEAQ (reference sequence). The V gene lost 2 bases and the J gene lost 4 bases, with 17 bases spanning the gap. The CDR3 sequence: CASSLSIHSSTYGYTF. CDR3 DNA: TGTGCCAGCAGCTTATCAATCCACAGTTCTACCTATGGCTACACCTTC.